The entry that follows covers one TCR beta chain sequence. Antigen: not known. A read error is possible here, since a much larger clone lies one base away. The entry originates in a study of blood T cells in healthy people across ages. Study-level findings and limits: Unsorted PBMC material precluded a definitive naive versus antigen-experienced comparison. Nothing was known about donor CMV status, and this possibly confounded expanded clonotype changes. Estimates of diversity drawn from one million T cells were considered underestimates.

Trimming pared 5 bases from V and 7 bases from J, leaving 18 bases between. Looked up from germline, CDR1 is DFQATT and CDR2 is SNEGSKA (reference sequence). The CDR3 sequence is 13 residues long. Next came a second PCR, run for 7 to 11 cycles, which used a sample-barcoded 5' primer along with a J-beta primer mix. From the 5' RACE reads, TCRdb called clonotypes with MiXCR, one entry per CDR3 protein. Of around 900,000 distinct CDR3 sequences listed, around 28% are singletons. This sequence joins TRBV20-1 and TRBJ2-7, with D possibly being TRBD2 (7 bases). Sequenced material: blood. This sequence originates from an elderly woman in good health. This CDR3 reads CSALRGGYNEQYF. CDR3 coding DNA: TGCAGTGCTCTGAGGGGGGGGTACAATGAGCAGTACTTC.